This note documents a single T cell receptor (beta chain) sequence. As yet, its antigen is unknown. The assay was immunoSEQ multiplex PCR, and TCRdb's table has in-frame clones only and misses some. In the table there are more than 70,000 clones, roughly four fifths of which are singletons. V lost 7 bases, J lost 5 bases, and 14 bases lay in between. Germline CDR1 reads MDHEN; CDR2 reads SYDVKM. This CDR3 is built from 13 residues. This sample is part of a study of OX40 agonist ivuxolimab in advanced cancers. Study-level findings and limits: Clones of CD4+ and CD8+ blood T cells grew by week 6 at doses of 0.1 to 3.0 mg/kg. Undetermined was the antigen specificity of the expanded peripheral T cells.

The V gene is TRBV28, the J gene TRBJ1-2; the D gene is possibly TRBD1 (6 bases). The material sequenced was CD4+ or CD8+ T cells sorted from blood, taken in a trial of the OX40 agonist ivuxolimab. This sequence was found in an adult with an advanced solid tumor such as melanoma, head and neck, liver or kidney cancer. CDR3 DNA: TGTGCCAGCATGCCGGGGGCTATGTATGGCTACACCTTC. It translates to CASMPGAMYGYTF.